This T cell receptor beta chain originates from a study of early T cells in non-severe SARS-CoV-2 infection. This clonotype was seen repeatedly, ten times or more. The TCR library protocol attached unique molecular identifiers to the individual cDNA molecules. TCRdb independently ran MiXCR on the 5' RACE reads; one entry per CDR3 protein. The sample holds more than 25,000 distinct CDR3 sequences; over 4.5% are singletons and the top ten take 4.5% to 7%. The CDR3 spans 17 residues. Germline loops: CDR1 MNHEY, CDR2 SVGAGI. V lost 5 bases, J lost 2 bases, and 12 bases stayed unmatched. This sequence was found in an adult who was a healthcare worker with PCR-confirmed SARS-CoV-2 infection or an uninfected control (not recorded which). The chain combines TRBV6-5 with TRBJ2-5; TRBD2 agrees at 9 bases. The source material was whole blood, sampled at baseline. The CDR3 here is CASSQNGAGGPQETQYF. Here the CDR3 DNA reads TGTGCCAGCAGTCAAAACGGGGCGGGAGGGCCTCAAGAGACCCAGTACTTC.